This entry lists 8 T cell receptor beta chains sequenced from one sample in a study of T-cell reconstitution after alpha-beta-depleted transplantation in children. Unique molecular identifiers featured in how the TCRbeta library was prepared. From the PCR reads, TCRdb called clonotypes with MiXCR, one entry per CDR3 protein. The data contain about 58,000 distinct CDR3 sequences, 44% of them seen just once; the ten biggest clones take up 95% to 98%. The material sequenced was PBMCs, mostly from graft donor cells, taken 360 days after TCRalphabeta/CD19-depleted stem cell transplant. These receptors all stem from a male patient aged 10 to 17 who had a stem cell transplant for acute lymphoblastic leukemia, so the T cells may come from the graft donor.

The chain links TRBV7-9 to TRBJ2-3; 8 bases are a match to TRBD1. This CDR3 is 16 amino acids long. From germline, CDR1 is SEHNR and CDR2 FQNEAQ (reference sequence). V was clipped by 3 bases and J by 3 bases; unmatched bases: 8. CDR3 residues: CASSFNRGFGTDTQYF. The CDR3 nucleotides read TGTGCCAGCAGCTTTAACAGGGGGTTCGGGACAGATACGCAGTATTTT.

This sequence joins TRBV5-5 and TRBJ2-7; TRBD1 aligns across 10 bases. V lost 6 bases to trimming and J lost 6 bases; unmatched junction nucleotides: 12. The V gene's germline CDR1 is SGHKS and CDR2 YYEKEE (reference sequence). This CDR3 has 15 amino acids. CDR3 nucleotide sequence: TGTGCCAGCAACCCCCAGGGACAGGGGCGTCTCGAGCAGTACTTC. Translated: CASNPQGQGRLEQYF. Based on the CDR3 plus reference TRBV5-5 and TRBJ2-7, the full variable domain is DAGVTQSPTHLIKTRGQQVTLRCSPISGHKSVSWYQQVLGQGPQFIFQYYEKEERGRGNFPDRFSARQFPNYSSELNVNALLLGDSALYLCASNPQGQGRLEQYFGPGTRLTVT.

This clonotype was observed a few times. V gene TRBV7-8 combines with J gene TRBJ2-7; TRBD2 agrees at 8 bases. The CDR3 totals 15 residues. Germline V gene lookup returns CDR1 SGHVS and CDR2 FQNEAQ. V shed 5 bases, J shed 9 bases, and the junction held 15 bases outside the gene matches. The CDR3 region has the DNA TGTGCCAGCAGCACCTTTGCGCGGGAGGTTAATGGGCAGTACTTC. It yields the protein CASSTFAREVNGQYF.

The chain combines TRBV7-8 with TRBJ2-3, with TRBD1 matching 9 bases. This CDR3 has 14 residues. Looked up from germline, CDR1 is SGHVS and CDR2 is FQNEAQ. V lost 6 bases, J lost 4 bases, and 5 bases stayed unmatched. The CDR3 DNA follows: TGTGCCAGCAGAGTAGGACAGGGGCCAGATACGCAGTATTTT. Residues: CASRVGQGPDTQYF. The full variable domain, its missing parts supplied by reference TRBV7-8 and TRBJ2-3, is GAGVSQSPRYKVAKRGQDVALRCDPISGHVSLFWYQQALGQGPEFLTYFQNEAQLDKSGLPSDRFFAERPEGSVSTLKIQRTQQEDSAVYLCASRVGQGPDTQYFGPGTRLTVL.

The chain uses TRBV7-9 and TRBJ2-1; D unclear. Germline CDR1 and CDR2: SEHNR and FQNEAQ (reference sequence). The CDR3 covers 17 residues. V lost 1 base to trimming and J lost 0 bases, with 13 bases between them. This CDR3 is CASSLEARLSSYNEQFF. In nucleotides, the CDR3 is TGTGCCAGCAGCTTAGAAGCCAGGCTTAGCTCCTACAATGAGCAGTTCTTC.

This chain uses TRBV24-1 with TRBJ2-5; TRBD1 matches 8 bases. Germline CDR1 KGHDR, CDR2 SFDVKD. V shed 5 bases, J shed 2 bases, and the junction held 9 bases outside the gene matches. The CDR3 is 16 amino acids. CDR3 nucleotide sequence: TGTGCCACCAGTGCCACGACAGGGGTTGAACAAGAGACCCAGTACTTC. Encoded protein: CATSATTGVEQETQYF.

The CDR3 bases are TGTGCCAGCAGTTCAGGCCCTACATGGCAGTTCTTC. Its translation is CASSSGPTWQFF. The chain is built from TRBV28 and TRBJ2-1; D is unclear. The V gene lost 4 bases and the J gene lost 12 bases, with 13 bases spanning the gap. This CDR3 is built from 12 residues. Germline assignment: CDR1 MDHEN and CDR2 SYDVKM.

The chain has TRBV12-5 and TRBJ2-2; no firm D call. V dropped 1 base and J dropped 6 bases, with 9 bases sitting between them. The germline V gene encodes CDR1 LGHNT and CDR2 FRNRAP. The CDR3 extends over 14 amino acids. CDR3 coding DNA: TGTGCTAGTGGTTTGGACGTAGTAGCCGGGGAGCTGTTTTTT. Protein product: CASGLDVVAGELFF.